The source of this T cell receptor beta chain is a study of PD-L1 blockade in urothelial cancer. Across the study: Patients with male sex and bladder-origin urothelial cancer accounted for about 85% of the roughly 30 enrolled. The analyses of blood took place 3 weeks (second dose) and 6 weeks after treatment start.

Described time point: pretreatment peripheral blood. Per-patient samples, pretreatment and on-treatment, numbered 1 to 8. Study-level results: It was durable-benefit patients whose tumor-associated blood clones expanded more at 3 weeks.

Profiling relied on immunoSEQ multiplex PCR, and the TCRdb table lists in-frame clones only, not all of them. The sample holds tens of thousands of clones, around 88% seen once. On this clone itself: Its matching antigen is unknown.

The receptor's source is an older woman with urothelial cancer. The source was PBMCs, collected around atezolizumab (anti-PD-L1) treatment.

Here the CDR3 reads CASSVIRLLSNQPQHF. DNA for the CDR3: TGTGCCAGTAGTGTCATCAGGCTGCTCAGCAATCAGCCCCAGCATTTT. The chain employs TRBV19 and TRBJ1-5; D not resolved. The CDR3 has 16 amino acids. Per the germline V gene, CDR1 is LNHDA and CDR2 is SQIVND (reference sequence). V gave up 5 bases and J gave up 1 base, with 15 bases separating them.